Presented here are 15 T cell receptor beta chains from one specimen sequenced in a study of response to subunit inactivated influenza vaccine. TCRdb re-analysed the RT-PCR reads in MiXCR, keeping a single row per CDR3 protein. The sample contains a few hundred thousand distinct CDR3 sequences, approximately 14% of which appear only once. The sample in question was PBMCs from blood, obtained about 11 days after vaccination. These receptor sequences come from a middle-aged man who received an inactivated influenza vaccine.

In its sample, this clonotype was seen many times. The CDR3 sequence is CSAFTPGIRQPQHF. CDR3 in DNA: TGCAGTGCTTTTACTCCAGGGATCCGACAGCCCCAGCATTTT. V usage is TRBV20-1 and J usage is TRBJ1-5; D possibly corresponds to TRBD1 (5 bases). The length of the CDR3 is 14 residues. Trimming removed 5 bases from V and 7 bases from J, with 18 bases in between. Germline CDR1 and CDR2: DFQATT and SNEGSKA (reference sequence).

The gene calls are TRBV7-2 and TRBJ1-5; TRBD1 might be the D (5 bases). Germline assignment: CDR1 SGHTA and CDR2 FQGNSA. This CDR3 has 16 residues. Deletions cut 1 base from V and 2 bases from J, with 12 bases between. The CDR3, as DNA: TGTGCCAGCAGCTTAGGTGCGGGGGTTGGCAATCAGCCCCAGCATTTT. It encodes CASSLGAGVGNQPQHF.

This clonotype was seen more than once but under ten times. The J gene is TRBJ2-3, the V gene TRBV4-2; D not resolved. Trimming took off 4 bases at V and 6 bases at J, with 8 bases between the two ends. This CDR3 is 12 amino acids long. CDR1 LGHNA and CDR2 YNFKEQ come from the germline V gene. The CDR3 region is CASSREGDTQYF. The CDR3 nucleotides are TGTGCCAGCAGCCGAGAAGGGGATACGCAGTATTTT.

This clonotype showed up many times. The rearrangement links TRBV5-1 to TRBJ2-7; D is undetermined. Between the trimmed V and J ends, which lost 3 bases and 5 bases, there was a span of 15 bases. The CDR3 loop spans 14 amino acids. The germline V gene has CDR1 SGHRS and CDR2 YFSETQ. Here the CDR3 reads CASSSSRFRHEQYF. CDR3 bases: TGCGCCAGCAGCTCCTCTAGATTCCGCCACGAGCAGTACTTC.

This clonotype appeared a few times. The chain couples TRBV5-1 to TRBJ2-7; 12 bases are shared with TRBD2. From germline, CDR1 is SGHRS and CDR2 YFSETQ. Trimming took 4 bases from V and 8 from J; bases not matched to a gene: 10. The CDR3 runs 15 residues. This chain's CDR3 is CASSAELAGGRKQYF. In nucleotides, the CDR3 is TGCGCCAGCAGCGCCGAACTAGCGGGAGGCCGTAAGCAGTACTTC.

The V and J genes are TRBV5-4 and TRBJ1-1; D unresolved. Trimming removed 7 bases from V and 8 bases from J, with 6 bases in between. Per germline, CDR1 SGHNT and CDR2 YYREEE (reference sequence). The CDR3 covers 9 residues. The CDR3 sequence is CASGNEAFF. CDR3 nucleotides: TGTGCCAGCGGAAACGAAGCTTTCTTT.

Only a few counts were recorded for this clonotype. This chain joins TRBV7-2 and TRBJ2-4, with TRBD1 identical over 7 bases. From germline, CDR1 is SGHTA and CDR2 FQGNSA. CDR3 length: 14 residues. V lost 6 bases to trimming and J lost 6 bases; unmatched junction nucleotides: 8. The CDR3 DNA sequence: TGTGCCAGCAGTCCCCGACAGGGCACAAACATTCAGTACTTC. Translating it yields CASSPRQGTNIQYF.

The chain couples TRBV18 to TRBJ2-1, with unresolved D. This CDR3 spans 14 amino acids. Germline V gene lookup returns CDR1 KGHSH and CDR2 LQKENI. With 3 bases removed from V and 4 bases from J, the gap between germline ends came to 10 bases. DNA for the CDR3: TGTGCCAGCTCACCGGCCAGCCGGTACAATGAGCAGTTCTTC. Protein sequence: CASSPASRYNEQFF.

This clonotype showed up many times. V and J are TRBV24-1 and TRBJ2-1; D gene ambiguous. V lost 6 bases and J 6 bases, leaving 8 bases between the germline ends. Germline loops: CDR1 KGHDR, CDR2 SFDVKD. The CDR3 totals 12 residues. The CDR3 region is CATSRGSNEQFF. The CDR3 DNA follows: TGTGCCACCAGTCGCGGAAGCAATGAGCAGTTCTTC.

This clonotype was detected a few times. The CDR3 loop is CASSLGSGSNEQYF. The DNA for the CDR3 is TGTGCCAGCAGTCTTGGGAGCGGGAGTAACGAGCAGTACTTC. J is TRBJ2-7 and V is TRBV12-3 or TRBV12-4; 8 bases match TRBD2. V was clipped by 5 bases and J by 5 bases; unmatched bases: 8. The CDR3 loop spans 14 amino acids.

The V and J genes are TRBV6-5 and TRBJ1-2, with TRBD1 matching 7 bases. J lost 6 bases, V lost 2 bases, and 6 bases had no gene match. The CDR3 is made up of 14 amino acids. Germline CDR1 is MNHEY and CDR2 is SVGAGI. CDR3 loop: CASSYPGQTNGYTF. In nucleotides, the CDR3 is TGTGCCAGCAGTTACCCGGGACAGACGAATGGCTACACCTTC.

The V gene is TRBV9, the J gene TRBJ2-2; D might be TRBD2 (6 bases). The CDR3 spans 17 residues. Trimming cost V 4 bases and J 1 base, with 17 bases left between them. CDR1 is SGDLS, CDR2 YYNGEE, per germline. CDR3 sequence (DNA): TGTGCCAGCAGCCCACGCGGAGGGCAGGGGAACACCGGGGAGCTGTTTTTT. Encoded protein: CASSPRGGQGNTGELFF.

This clonotype has just a few counts. The chain recombines TRBV20-1 with TRBJ2-3, with 10 bases lining up with TRBD2. The CDR3 is made up of 14 amino acids. The germline V gene has CDR1 DFQATT and CDR2 SNEGSKA (reference sequence). With 6 bases clipped from V and 2 bases from J, the junction kept 5 bases outside the gene matches. CDR3 protein: CSAITSGITDTQYF. The DNA of the CDR3 is TGCAGTGCAATTACTAGCGGGATCACAGATACGCAGTATTTT.

In its sample, this clonotype was seen a few times. This chain links TRBV9 with TRBJ2-1, with 7 bases lining up with TRBD2. The germline V gene encodes CDR1 SGDLS and CDR2 YYNGEE. The CDR3 contains 14 residues. The J segment lost 7 bases and the V segment lost 2 bases, leaving 6 bases of the junction unmatched. The CDR3 is CASSVGEGQNEQFF. CDR3 coding DNA: TGTGCCAGCAGCGTGGGGGAGGGCCAGAATGAGCAGTTCTTC. Supplemented by reference TRBV9 and TRBJ2-1, the full variable domain reads DSGVTQTPKHLITATGQRVTLRCSPRSGDLSVYWYQQSLDQGLQFLIQYYNGEERAKGNILERFSAQQFPDLHSELNLSSLELGDSALYFCASSVGEGQNEQFFGPGTRLTVL.

This clonotype was detected a few times. The chain uses TRBV7-2 and TRBJ2-3; tentative D call: TRBD2 (6 bases). V was shortened by 0 bases and J by 9 bases, with 16 bases between the two germline ends. The CDR3 has 15 residues. CDR1 is SGHTA and CDR2 is FQGNSA in the germline V gene. The CDR3 nucleotides read TGTGCCAGCAGCTTAGCCCCCCAGACTAGTCAGACGCAGTATTTT. Protein product: CASSLAPQTSQTQYF.